The 26 T cell receptor beta chains listed next were all sequenced from one sample in a study of blood T cell repertoires in COVID-19. Clones were sequenced by immunoSEQ multiplex PCR, and TCRdb holds only the in-frame ones, with some missing. This table has 41,000 or so clones, roughly nine tenths appearing once. Sequences were obtained from peripheral blood. The receptors were sampled from a man in his 60s with acute or convalescent COVID-19.

This clone was seen more than once but under ten times. The rearrangement uses TRBV18 and TRBJ1-5; the match to TRBD1 covers 10 bases. Germline-derived CDR1 and CDR2 are KGHSH and LQKENI. The junction had 5 bases not matched to a gene; V was cut back by 6 bases and J by 0 bases. CDR3 length equals 16 residues. The CDR3 region is CASSPGQGNSNQPQHF. CDR3 DNA: TGTGCCAGCTCCCCGGGACAGGGGAATAGCAATCAGCCCCAGCATTTT.

The genes are TRBV23-1 and TRBJ1-1; 8 nucleotides line up with TRBD1. TRBV23-1 belongs to the ORF category, with a function that is uncertain. V shed 8 bases and J 5 bases; nucleotides not matched to a gene: 7. CDR3 length equals 13 residues. CDR3 coding DNA: TGCGCCAGCTTTCAGGGGGCTAATACTGAAGCTTTCTTT. As protein: CASFQGANTEAFF.

This chain joins TRBV14 and TRBJ2-7; 9 bases align to TRBD1. V shed 0 bases, J shed 6 bases, and the junction held 6 bases outside the gene matches. This CDR3 contains 15 residues. Germline CDR1 SGHDN, CDR2 FVKESK. Here the CDR3 reads CASSQDWDREGEQYF. The CDR3 nucleotides read TGTGCCAGCAGCCAAGATTGGGACAGGGAAGGCGAGCAGTACTTC.

This chain joins TRBV2 and TRBJ1-6, with 7 bases identical to TRBD1. The V segment lost 6 bases and the J segment 9 bases; nucleotides outside the gene matches: 11. Germline V lookup: CDR1 SNHLY, CDR2 FYNNEI. The CDR3 extends over 15 amino acids. CDR3 in DNA: TGTGCCAGCAGGGAACGGACAGGTTTCGGTTCACCCCTCCACTTT. This gives the protein CASRERTGFGSPLHF.

The CDR3 sequence: CASSSGQGEKLFF. As DNA, the CDR3 is TGTGCCAGCAGCTCCGGACAGGGAGAAAAACTGTTTTTT. This chain uses TRBV11-2 with TRBJ1-4, with TRBD1 matching over 8 bases. The J segment lost 8 bases and the V segment lost 4 bases, leaving 3 bases of the junction unmatched. The CDR3 sequence is 13 residues long. Germline values: CDR1 SGHAT, CDR2 FQNNGV.

The chain couples TRBV7-8 to TRBJ1-1, with TRBD1 matching 8 bases. Trimming at V came to 6 bases and at J to 1 base, leaving 10 bases not matched to a gene. The CDR3 loop spans 16 amino acids. CDR1 is SGHVS and CDR2 is FQNEAQ in the germline V gene. DNA for the CDR3: TGTGCCAGCAGGCCCGCTCAGGGGGCGCGGAACACTGAAGCTTTCTTT. The encoded protein is CASRPAQGARNTEAFF.

This clone is a singleton in its sample. V is TRBV5-1 and J is TRBJ1-3; no clear D. Trimming took off 2 bases at V and 8 bases at J, with 20 bases between the two ends. CDR3 size: 16 residues. The germline gives CDR1 SGHRS, CDR2 YFSETQ. The CDR3: CASSLPEGRGGDTIYF. The CDR3 region has the DNA TGCGCCAGCAGCTTACCCGAGGGTCGCGGCGGAGACACCATATATTTT. The whole variable domain, remainder taken from reference TRBV5-1 and TRBJ1-3, is KAGVTQTPRYLIKTRGQQVTLSCSPISGHRSVSWYQQTPGQGLQFLFEYFSETQRNKGNFPGRFSGRQFSNSRSEMNVSTLELGDSALYLCASSLPEGRGGDTIYFGEGSWLTVV.

The chain combines TRBV6-5 with TRBJ1-1; no firm D call. CDR1 is MNHEY and CDR2 is SVGAGI in the germline V gene. The CDR3 runs to 14 residues. V lost 0 bases to trimming and J lost 2 bases, with 7 bases between them. The CDR3 coding sequence is TGTGCCAGCAGTTACTCGAGTGTCAACACTGAAGCTTTCTTT. The encoded protein is CASSYSSVNTEAFF.

V is TRBV19 and J is TRBJ1-2; D gene unclear. Germline loops: CDR1 LNHDA, CDR2 SQIVND (reference sequence). Trimming removed 3 bases from V and 0 bases from J, with 5 bases in between. The CDR3 totals 13 residues. The CDR3: CASSIQANYGYTF. In nucleotides, the CDR3 is TGTGCCAGTAGTATTCAGGCTAACTATGGCTACACCTTC.

V is TRBV19 and J is TRBJ2-3; D gene uncertain. CDR3 length equals 14 residues. Trimming removed 5 bases at V and 1 base at J, with 10 bases between. Per the germline V gene, CDR1 is LNHDA and CDR2 is SQIVND (reference sequence). This CDR3 reads CASSLYSGTDTQYF. In nucleotides, the CDR3 is TGTGCCAGTAGTCTGTATTCTGGCACAGATACGCAGTATTTT.

V is TRBV5-1 and J is TRBJ2-3; 9 nucleotides align to TRBD1. With 5 bases clipped from V and 3 bases from J, the junction kept 7 bases outside the gene matches. The CDR3 totals 15 residues. Looked up from germline, CDR1 is SGHRS and CDR2 is YFSETQ. For the CDR3, the DNA is TGCGCCAGCAGGGACGGGACAGGGAATACAGATACGCAGTATTTT. This encodes CASRDGTGNTDTQYF.

The chain employs TRBV27 and TRBJ1-1; possibly TRBD1 for D (5 bases). Germline-derived CDR1 and CDR2 are MNHEY and SMNVEV (reference sequence). CDR3 size: 12 residues. Trimming cost V 6 bases and J 8 bases, with 13 bases left between them. The CDR3 bases are TGTGCCAGCAGCAAGGGGTTGTCCGAAGCTTTCTTT. Translating gives CASSKGLSEAFF.

This clone has only a few counts. The chain carries TRBV2 and TRBJ2-7, with D hard to call. Trimming stripped 4 bases from V and 7 bases from J, with 11 bases between. Germline values: CDR1 SNHLY, CDR2 FYNNEI. The CDR3 spans 12 residues. The CDR3 coding sequence is TGTGCCAGCAGTGGTATCACCGGGGAGCAGTACTTC. Amino acids: CASSGITGEQYF.

This rearrangement joins TRBV5-1 to TRBJ2-5; maybe TRBD2 (6 bases). CDR1 is SGHRS, CDR2 YFSETQ, per germline. V was clipped by 4 bases and J by 2 bases, with 15 bases between them. There are 15 residues in the CDR3. Here the CDR3 reads CASSAMTREQETQYF. CDR3 nucleotides: TGCGCCAGCAGCGCGATGACTAGGGAGCAAGAGACCCAGTACTTC.

The V call is TRBV7-2, the J call TRBJ2-2; TRBD2 agrees at 15 bases. The germline V gene has CDR1 SGHTA and CDR2 FQGNSA. V gave up 5 bases and J gave up 8 bases; unmatched junction bases: 9. This CDR3 has 17 amino acids. CDR3 DNA: TGTGCCAGCAGCCCCCGAGGACTAGCGGGGGGGGATGGGGAGCTGTTTTTT. The encoded protein is CASSPRGLAGGDGELFF.

The V and J genes are TRBV7-2 and TRBJ2-5, with TRBD2 matching 12 bases. Germline-derived CDR1 and CDR2 are SGHTA and FQGNSA. CDR3 length: 16 amino acids. J gave up 5 bases and V 6 bases, and 10 bases lay outside the gene matches. CDR3: CASRPIGGLAGETQYF. The CDR3 DNA reads as TGTGCCAGCAGACCCATCGGCGGACTAGCGGGGGAGACCCAGTACTTC.

The chain has TRBV29-1 and TRBJ1-2; perhaps TRBD1 as D (6 bases). The CDR3 sequence is 13 residues long. Germline CDR1 SQVTM, CDR2 ANQGSEA. V was pared by 3 bases and J by 10 bases, with 18 bases between. This chain's CDR3 is CSVDQGPVVDYTF. In DNA form, the CDR3 reads TGCAGCGTTGATCAGGGGCCAGTAGTGGACTACACCTTC.

This clone was detected only once. The V call is TRBV7-2, the J call TRBJ1-4; 8 bases are shared with TRBD1. Per germline, CDR1 SGHTA and CDR2 FQGNSA. The V and J ends lost 3 bases and 8 bases, in that order; junction bases with no gene match: 8. The length of the CDR3 is 15 residues. In nucleotides, the CDR3 is TGTGCCAGCAGCTTTGTGACAGGGGTGAGCGAAAAACTGTTTTTT. The encoded protein is CASSFVTGVSEKLFF. The full variable domain, in which reference TRBV7-2 and TRBJ1-4 provide the parts outside the CDR3, is GAGVSQSPSNKVTEKGKDVELRCDPISGHTALYWYRQSLGQGLEFLIYFQGNSAPDKSGLPSDRFSAERTGGSVSTLTIQRTQQEDSAVYLCASSFVTGVSEKLFFGSGTQLSVL.

The chain links TRBV6-2 or TRBV6-3 to TRBJ2-4, with TRBD1 matching 10 bases. With V trimmed by 5 bases and J by 1 base, 11 bases remained unmatched. CDR1 and CDR2 (germline): MNHEY, SVGEGT. The CDR3 runs to 18 residues. The CDR3: CASSQGTGAGVAKNIQYF. CDR3 in DNA: TGTGCCAGCAGTCAAGGGACAGGGGCGGGTGTTGCCAAAAACATTCAGTACTTC.

The CDR3 coding sequence is TGTGCCAGCAGCTTAACAGGGGGCGCTTTGTCCGAGCAGTACTTC. This encodes CASSLTGGALSEQYF. J is TRBJ2-7 and V is TRBV13, with 9 nucleotides matching TRBD1. With V trimmed by 2 bases and J by 6 bases, 8 bases remained unmatched. CDR1 PRHDT and CDR2 FYEKMQ come from the germline V gene (reference sequence). This CDR3 has 15 amino acids.

The CDR3 region is CASSLDINTEAFF. Written as DNA, the CDR3 is TGTGCCAGCTCACTCGACATAAACACTGAAGCTTTCTTT. This rearrangement joins TRBV18 to TRBJ1-1; D gene ambiguous. This CDR3 has 13 amino acids. Germline CDR1 reads KGHSH; CDR2 reads LQKENI. V was clipped by 4 bases and J by 2 bases, with 8 bases between them. The variable domain in full, completed from reference TRBV18 and TRBJ1-1, reads NAGVMQNPRHLVRRRGQEARLRCSPMKGHSHVYWYRQLPEEGLKFMVYLQKENIIDESGMPKERFSAEFPKEGPSILRIQQVVRGDSAAYFCASSLDINTEAFFGQGTRLTVV.

The chain recombines TRBV27 with TRBJ1-1; D ambiguous. Trimming stripped 4 bases from V and 4 bases from J, with 13 bases between. The CDR3 is 14 amino acids. CDR1 is MNHEY, CDR2 SMNVEV, per germline (reference sequence). This CDR3 reads CASSSRTGITEAFF. CDR3 DNA: TGTGCCAGCAGTTCAAGGACGGGAATCACTGAAGCTTTCTTT.

The chain recombines TRBV7-3 with TRBJ2-3; TRBD1 matches 7 bases. Germline V gene lookup returns CDR1 SGHTA and CDR2 FQGTGA. The CDR3 runs 18 residues. Germline trimming cut 1 base from V and 0 bases from J; bases unmatched to any gene: 10. In DNA form, the CDR3 reads TGTGCCAGCAGCTTAAGACCACAGGGGATTGCTAGCACAGATACGCAGTATTTT. Protein: CASSLRPQGIASTDTQYF.

The chain uses TRBV6-6 and TRBJ1-2, with D possibly being TRBD1 (5 bases). CDR3 length: 13 amino acids. Per the germline V gene, CDR1 is MNHNY and CDR2 is SVGAGI (reference sequence). V was trimmed by 11 bases and J by 7 bases, leaving 20 bases between them. The CDR3 here is CASMEGLISGYTF. CDR3 in DNA: TGTGCCTCAATGGAGGGGCTCATTTCTGGCTACACCTTC.

V usage is TRBV6-2 or TRBV6-3 and J usage is TRBJ2-3, with D possibly matching TRBD2 (7 bases). The length of the CDR3 is 15 residues. The V and J ends lost 6 bases and 4 bases respectively, with 17 bases between them. Germline values: CDR1 MNHEY, CDR2 SVGEGT. For the CDR3, the DNA is TGTGCCAGCAGCAACCGGAGGGAGGGGGCAGATACGCAGTATTTT. Translated: CASSNRREGADTQYF.

CDR3 DNA sequence: TGCGCCAGCAGCCTCCCAGGACAGGGCCTACCTCTCACTGGAAACACCATATATTTT. It translates to CASSLPGQGLPLTGNTIYF. The rearrangement uses TRBV4-1 and TRBJ1-3; the match to TRBD1 covers 8 bases. V lost 4 bases to trimming and J lost 2 bases; unmatched junction nucleotides: 16. The CDR3 contains 19 residues. Per germline, CDR1 MGHRA and CDR2 YSYEKL.